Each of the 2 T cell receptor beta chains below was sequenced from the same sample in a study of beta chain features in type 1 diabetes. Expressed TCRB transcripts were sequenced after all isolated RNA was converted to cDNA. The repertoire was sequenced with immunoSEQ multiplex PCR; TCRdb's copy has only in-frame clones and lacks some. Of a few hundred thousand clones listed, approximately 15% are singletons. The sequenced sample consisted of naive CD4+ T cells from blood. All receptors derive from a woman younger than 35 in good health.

CDR3 DNA: TGTGCCTGGAGTCCTGCACCCGGCGGGAGGACAGATACGCAGTATTTT. Residues: CAWSPAPGGRTDTQYF. The chain has TRBV30 and TRBJ2-3; TRBD2 agrees at 8 bases. Germline CDR1 GTSNPN, CDR2 SVGIG (reference sequence). The CDR3 consists of 16 residues. J lost 3 bases, V lost 2 bases, and 10 bases had no gene match.

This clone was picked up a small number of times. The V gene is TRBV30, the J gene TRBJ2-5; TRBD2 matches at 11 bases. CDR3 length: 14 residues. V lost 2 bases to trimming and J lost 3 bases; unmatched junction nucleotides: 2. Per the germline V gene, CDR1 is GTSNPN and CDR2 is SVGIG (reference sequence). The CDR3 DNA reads TGTGCCTGGAGTCCGGGACTAGCGGAAGAGACCCAGTACTTC. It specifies CAWSPGLAEETQYF.